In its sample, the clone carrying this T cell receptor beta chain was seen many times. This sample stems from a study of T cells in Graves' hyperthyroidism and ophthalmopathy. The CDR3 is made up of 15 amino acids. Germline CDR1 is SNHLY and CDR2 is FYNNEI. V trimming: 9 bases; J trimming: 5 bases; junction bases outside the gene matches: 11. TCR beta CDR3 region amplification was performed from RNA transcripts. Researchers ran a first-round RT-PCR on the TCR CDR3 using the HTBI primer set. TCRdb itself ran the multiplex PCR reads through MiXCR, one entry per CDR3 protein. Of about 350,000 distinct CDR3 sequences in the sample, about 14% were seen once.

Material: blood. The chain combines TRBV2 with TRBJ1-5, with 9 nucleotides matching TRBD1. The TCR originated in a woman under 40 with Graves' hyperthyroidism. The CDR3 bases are TGTGCCAGTGGAATGGGGGACAGGGAGGATCAGCCCCAGCATTTT. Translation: CASGMGDREDQPQHF.